This TCR beta chain was captured in a study of cytomegalovirus exposure and HLA in healthy donors. Looking at the study overall: Early released data comprised around 79 million unique TCRs from HLA-typed donors. Study-level findings and limits: Later analysis identified several of the most significant clusters that appeared linked to common viral pathogens. A further, later analysis showed that HLA-associated TCR beta chains (compared with equally common others) were more clonally expanded. Many donors carried some public TCRs, although rarity characterized most TCR sequences.

The germline gives CDR1 SNHLY, CDR2 FYNNEI. Trimming took 3 bases from V and 0 from J; bases not matched to a gene: 11. The CDR3 sequence is 19 residues long. On this clone: Its antigen is undetermined.

13 Jbeta primers and 60 Vbeta primers were used for the PCR. Profiling relied on immunoSEQ multiplex PCR, and the TCRdb table lists in-frame clones only, not all of them. The sample shows 95,000 to 150,000 clones, around 80% of them seen only once. The chain carries TRBV2 and TRBJ2-2, with 9 bases that match TRBD1. The receptor was isolated from a man aged 45-65 years in good health and CMV-seronegative. Input material: PBMCs. The CDR3 nucleotides are TGTGCCAGCAGTGACAGGACAGGGGTTGCGGGGACGAACACCGGGGAGCTGTTTTTT. This codes for CASSDRTGVAGTNTGELFF. Using reference TRBV2 and TRBJ2-2 for the parts outside the CDR3, the full variable domain is EPEVTQTPSHQVTQMGQEVILRCVPISNHLYFYWYRQILGQKVEFLVSFYNNEISEKSEIFDDQFSVERPDGSNFTLKIRSTKLEDSAMYFCASSDRTGVAGTNTGELFFGEGSRLTVL.